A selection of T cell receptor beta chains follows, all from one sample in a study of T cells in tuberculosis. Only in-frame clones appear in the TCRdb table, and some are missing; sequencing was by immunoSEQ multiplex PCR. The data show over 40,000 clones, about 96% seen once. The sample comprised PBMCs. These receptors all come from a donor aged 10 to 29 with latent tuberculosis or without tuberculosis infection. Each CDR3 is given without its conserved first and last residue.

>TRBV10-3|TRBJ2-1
ASRGTSSYNEQF
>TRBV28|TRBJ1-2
ASNTGGLGYT
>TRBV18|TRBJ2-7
ASSPSGHLGYEQY
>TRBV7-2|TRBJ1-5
ASSLLSAQPQH
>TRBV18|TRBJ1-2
ASSPTGIQGVSGYT
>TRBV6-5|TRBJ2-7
ASSPSPGSPYEQY
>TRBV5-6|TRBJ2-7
ASRRRLVQSYEQY
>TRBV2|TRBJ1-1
ASKGLEGVTTEAF
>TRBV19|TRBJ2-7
ASSPLAGGVYEQY
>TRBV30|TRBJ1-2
AWSVTGIGNYGYT
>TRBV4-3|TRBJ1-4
ASSLGPRDEKLF
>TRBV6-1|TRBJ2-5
ASTIAGGLRETQY
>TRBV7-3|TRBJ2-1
ASSLGVGGNEQF
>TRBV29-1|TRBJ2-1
SVISGDEQF
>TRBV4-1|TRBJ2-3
ASSRLLAGGGDTDTQY
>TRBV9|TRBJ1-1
ASSGGGQSNTEAF
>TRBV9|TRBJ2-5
ASSVLGPETQY
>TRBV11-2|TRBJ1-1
ASSRLRGQGMSEAF
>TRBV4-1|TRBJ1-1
ASSQDPRMNTEAF
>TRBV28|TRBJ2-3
ASSLWWGDRADTQY